This TCR beta chain was recovered during a study of technical replicates of blood from a handful of donors. In its sample, this clone was seen once. The table came from immunoSEQ multiplex PCR; TCRdb's copy has only in-frame clones and leaves some out. Seen here are fewer than 75,000 clones, around 89% observed once, and the top ten hold 4% to 5%. Germline CDR1 reads SEHNR; CDR2 reads FQNEAQ (reference sequence). There are 12 residues in the CDR3. V was trimmed by 10 bases and J by 7 bases, leaving 17 bases between them. The chain carries TRBV7-9 and TRBJ2-7, with D possibly matching TRBD2 (6 bases). The specimen was PBMCs. This sequence originates from a human donor in good health. Some clones in this sample may be carry-over from other donors' samples. CDR3 in DNA: TGTGCCACCACTCGGGGGATTGGGGAGCAGTACTTC. Its translation: CATTRGIGEQYF.